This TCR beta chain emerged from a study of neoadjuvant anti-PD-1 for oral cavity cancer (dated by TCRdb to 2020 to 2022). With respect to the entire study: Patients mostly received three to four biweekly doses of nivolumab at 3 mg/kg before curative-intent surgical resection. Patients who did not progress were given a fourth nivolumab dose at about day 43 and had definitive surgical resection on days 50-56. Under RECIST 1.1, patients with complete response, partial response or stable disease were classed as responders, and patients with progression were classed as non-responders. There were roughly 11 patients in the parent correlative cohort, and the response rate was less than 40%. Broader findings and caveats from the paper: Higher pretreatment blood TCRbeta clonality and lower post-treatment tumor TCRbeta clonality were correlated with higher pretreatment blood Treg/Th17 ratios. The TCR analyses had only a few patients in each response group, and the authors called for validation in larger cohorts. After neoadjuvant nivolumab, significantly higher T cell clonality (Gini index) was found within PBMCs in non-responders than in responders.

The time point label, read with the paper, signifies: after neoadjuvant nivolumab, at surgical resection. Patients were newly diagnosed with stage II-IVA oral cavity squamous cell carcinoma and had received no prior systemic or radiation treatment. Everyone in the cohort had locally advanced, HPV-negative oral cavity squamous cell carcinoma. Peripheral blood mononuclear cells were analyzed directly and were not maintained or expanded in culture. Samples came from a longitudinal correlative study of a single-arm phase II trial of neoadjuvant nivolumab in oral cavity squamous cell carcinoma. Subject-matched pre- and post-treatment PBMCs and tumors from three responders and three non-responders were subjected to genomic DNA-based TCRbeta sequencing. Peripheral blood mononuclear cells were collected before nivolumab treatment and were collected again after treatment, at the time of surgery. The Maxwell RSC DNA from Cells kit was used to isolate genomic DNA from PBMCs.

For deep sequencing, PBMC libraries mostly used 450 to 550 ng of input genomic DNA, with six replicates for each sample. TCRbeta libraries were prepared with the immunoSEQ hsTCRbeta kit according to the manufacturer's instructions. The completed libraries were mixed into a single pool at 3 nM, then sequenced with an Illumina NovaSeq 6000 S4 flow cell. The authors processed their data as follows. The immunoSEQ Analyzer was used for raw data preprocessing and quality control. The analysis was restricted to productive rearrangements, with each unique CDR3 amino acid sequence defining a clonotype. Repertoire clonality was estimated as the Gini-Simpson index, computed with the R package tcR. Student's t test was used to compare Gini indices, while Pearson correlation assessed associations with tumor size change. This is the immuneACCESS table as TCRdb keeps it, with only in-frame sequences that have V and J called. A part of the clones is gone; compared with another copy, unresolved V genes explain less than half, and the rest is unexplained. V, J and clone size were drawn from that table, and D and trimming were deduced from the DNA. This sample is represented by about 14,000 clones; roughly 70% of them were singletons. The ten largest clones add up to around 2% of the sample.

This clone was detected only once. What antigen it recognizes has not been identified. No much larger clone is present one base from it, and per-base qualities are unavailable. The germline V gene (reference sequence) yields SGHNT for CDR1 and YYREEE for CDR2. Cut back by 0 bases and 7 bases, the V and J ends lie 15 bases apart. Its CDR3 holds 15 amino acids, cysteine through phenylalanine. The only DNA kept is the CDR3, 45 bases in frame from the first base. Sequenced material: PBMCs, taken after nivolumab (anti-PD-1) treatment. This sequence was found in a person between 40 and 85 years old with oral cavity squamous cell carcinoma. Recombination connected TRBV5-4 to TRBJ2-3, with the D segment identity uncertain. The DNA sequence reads TGTGCCAGCAGCTTGGATGGCCAGTCCAGTTATACGCAGTATTTT. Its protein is CASSLDGQSSYTQYF.